These 11 T cell receptor beta chains came from one sample sequenced in a study of CD8 T cells in Susac syndrome. RNA amounts of about 0.45 to 1 ug underwent reverse transcription with random hexamers. TCRdb used MiXCR to reprocess the immunoSEQ multiplex PCR reads, holding one entry per CDR3 protein. Counted here are 150,000 to 200,000 distinct CDR3 sequences, 75% to 95% occurring once; the ten biggest clones make up 0.087%. Material: CD4+ T cells from PBMCs. All receptors come from a human donor with Susac syndrome.

The V and J genes are TRBV27 and TRBJ2-7; D is unclear. Germline V gene lookup returns CDR1 MNHEY and CDR2 SMNVEV (reference sequence). Between the trimmed V and J ends, which lost 8 bases and 2 bases, there was a span of 16 bases. The CDR3 is 14 amino acids. CDR3 nucleotides: TGTGCCAGCCATAAAAGTGGCGAGACCTACGAGCAGTACTTC. As protein: CASHKSGETYEQYF.

This clonotype came up once. The chain links TRBV28 to TRBJ2-4; D not resolved. With 2 bases removed from V and 1 base from J, the gap between germline ends came to 9 bases. Per the germline V gene, CDR1 is MDHEN and CDR2 is SYDVKM. The CDR3 extends over 15 amino acids. The CDR3 DNA reads TGTGCCAGCAGTTTAGGTGGAGCCGCCAAAAACATTCAGTACTTC. Translating it yields CASSLGGAAKNIQYF.

The CDR3 DNA reads as TGTGCCTGGGGAGGAGTAGCGGGGGCTTACGAGCAGTACTTC. It is translated as CAWGGVAGAYEQYF. This sequence joins TRBV30 and TRBJ2-7, with 9 nucleotides matching TRBD2. V trimming: 5 bases; J trimming: 4 bases; junction bases outside the gene matches: 9. This CDR3 comprises 14 residues. Per the germline V gene, CDR1 is GTSNPN and CDR2 is SVGIG (reference sequence).

The chain recombines TRBV3-1 with TRBJ2-7; D gene ambiguous. The CDR3 totals 14 residues. Trimming took off 0 bases at V and 7 bases at J, with 13 bases between the two ends. The germline CDR1 and CDR2 sequences are LGHDT and YNNKEL (reference sequence). CDR3 region: CASSQDSRTWEQYF. In DNA form, the CDR3 reads TGTGCCAGCAGCCAAGATAGTAGGACGTGGGAGCAGTACTTC.

The V and J genes are TRBV12-5 and TRBJ2-1; 9 bases match TRBD2. The germline CDR1 and CDR2 sequences are LGHNT and FRNRAP. The trim removed 1 base at V and 9 bases at J, leaving 7 bases unmatched. This CDR3 is 15 amino acids long. The CDR3 region has the DNA TGTGCTAGTGGTTTGGGAGCGGGGGGTACAGTTGAGCAGTTCTTC. Translated: CASGLGAGGTVEQFF. Full variable domain (rest looked up from reference TRBV12-5 and TRBJ2-1): DARVTQTPRHKVTEMGQEVTMRCQPILGHNTVFWYRQTMMQGLELLAYFRNRAPLDDSGMPKDRFSAEMPDATLATLKIQPSEPRDSAVYFCASGLGAGGTVEQFFGPGTRLTVL.

The V and J genes are TRBV30 and TRBJ1-5; a weak D match, TRBD1 (6 bases). Germline values: CDR1 GTSNPN, CDR2 SVGIG (reference sequence). This CDR3 is built from 16 residues. V was cut by 3 bases and J by 0 bases, with 15 bases left in between. The CDR3 loop is CAWSLGGLYSNQPQHF. CDR3 nucleotides: TGTGCCTGGAGCCTGGGGGGCCTTTATAGCAATCAGCCCCAGCATTTT. Looking up the rest from reference TRBV30 and TRBJ1-5 gives the full variable domain: SQTIHQWPATLVQPVGSPLSLECTVEGTSNPNLYWYRQAAGRGLQLLFYSVGIGQISSEVPQNLSASRPQDRQFILSSKKLLLSDSGFYLCAWSLGGLYSNQPQHFGDGTRLSIL.

The chain is built from TRBV20-1 and TRBJ2-5, with TRBD1 matching over 9 bases. J was trimmed by 7 bases and V by 6 bases; bases with no gene match: 12. Germline V lookup: CDR1 DFQATT, CDR2 SNEGSKA (reference sequence). This CDR3 contains 14 residues. In DNA form, the CDR3 reads TGCAGTGCCAAAGCCGGGACAGGGAAAGGGACCCAGTACTTC. Its protein is CSAKAGTGKGTQYF.

In this sample, this clonotype turned up once. This sequence joins TRBV7-2 and TRBJ2-1; 9 bases fit TRBD2. The germline V gene has CDR1 SGHTA and CDR2 FQGNSA. This CDR3 has 14 residues. The J segment lost 4 bases and the V segment lost 4 bases, leaving 2 bases of the junction unmatched. This CDR3 is CASSSLAGYNEQFF. In DNA form, the CDR3 reads TGTGCCAGCAGCTCCCTAGCGGGGTACAATGAGCAGTTCTTC. The complete variable domain, with remaining parts taken from reference TRBV7-2 and TRBJ2-1, reads GAGVSQSPSNKVTEKGKDVELRCDPISGHTALYWYRQSLGQGLEFLIYFQGNSAPDKSGLPSDRFSAERTGGSVSTLTIQRTQQEDSAVYLCASSSLAGYNEQFFGPGTRLTVL.

The V gene is TRBV2, the J gene TRBJ1-2; 8 bases line up with TRBD1. J was trimmed by 4 bases and V by 4 bases; bases with no gene match: 2. Germline V gene lookup returns CDR1 SNHLY and CDR2 FYNNEI. The CDR3 has 13 residues. The CDR3 nucleotides read TGTGCCAGCAGTGCAGGGGGCGGCTATGGCTACACCTTC. Protein: CASSAGGGYGYTF.

The chain uses TRBV6-6 and TRBJ2-1, with D unresolved. There are 15 residues in the CDR3. V dropped 2 bases and J dropped 6 bases, with 14 bases sitting between them. Germline V gene data show CDR1 as MNHNY and CDR2 as SVGAGI (reference sequence). CDR3 loop: CASSYGSSVGNEQFF. CDR3 DNA: TGTGCCAGCAGTTACGGGTCTTCGGTCGGCAATGAGCAGTTCTTC.

This chain uses TRBV7-9 with TRBJ2-2; D is ambiguous. There are 15 residues in the CDR3. V lost 5 bases to trimming and J lost 7 bases, with 17 bases between them. Germline V gene lookup returns CDR1 SEHNR and CDR2 FQNEAQ (reference sequence). The CDR3 sequence is CASSHYRSSGGELFF. CDR3 DNA: TGTGCCAGCAGCCATTACAGATCTTCAGGCGGGGAGCTGTTTTTT.